Listed below are T cell receptor beta chains from one sample, sequenced in a study of shared clonotypes between healthy human individuals. Assay: immunoSEQ multiplex PCR; the TCRdb copy retains only in-frame clones and omits some. Of 2 million to 3 million clones in the sample, roughly 93% are singletons; the top ten hold 0.36%. Sequenced input: naive CD4+ T cells from PBMCs. The receptors come from a man between 18 and 29 years old in good health. Some clones in this sample may be carry-over from other donors' samples. The CDR3 runs from the conserved cysteine through the conserved F or W. The order of the fields is J gene, CDR3 length, D gene, clone size, V gene, CDR3 protein, CDR3 DNA. A D gene is named only where the DNA matches it firmly. The listing skips clone size in some rows; elsewhere it reads once, few, many or a size class.

>TRBJ1-1|15|TRBD1|-|TRBV28
CASIPPLGRGTEAFF
TGTGCCAGCATCCCACCTTTAGGCAGGGGGACTGAAGCTTTCTTT
>TRBJ1-2|14|-|-|TRBV28
CASSFPGSNYGYTF
TGTGCCAGCAGTTTCCCAGGGTCTAACTATGGCTACACCTTC
>TRBJ2-3|14|TRBD1|once|TRBV5-1
CASSQGDLTDTQYF
TGCGCCAGCAGCCAGGGGGACCTCACAGATACGCAGTATTTT
>TRBJ1-2|15|-|-|TRBV7-9
CASSLSPEIDYGYTF
TGTGCCAGCAGCTTAAGCCCCGAAATCGACTATGGCTACACCTTC
>TRBJ1-2|14|TRBD1|-|TRBV28
CASRNRDRVYGYTF
TGTGCCAGCAGGAATAGGGACAGGGTATATGGCTACACCTTC
>TRBJ1-5|15|-|-|TRBV6-6
CASSYDSRVGQPQHF
TGTGCCAGCAGTTACGATAGCAGGGTCGGTCAGCCCCAGCATTTT
>TRBJ2-5|12|-|-|TRBV28
CASSLSGPRQYF
TGTGCCAGCAGTTTATCGGGACCTCGGCAGTACTTC
>TRBJ2-2|13|-|-|TRBV5-4
CASSHLDTGELFF
TGTGCCAGCAGCCACTTGGACACCGGGGAGCTGTTTTTT
>TRBJ1-2|15|TRBD1|-|TRBV15
CATSRANRGGYGYTF
TGTGCCACCAGCAGGGCCAACAGGGGTGGCTATGGCTACACCTTC
>TRBJ1-2|14|TRBD1|-|TRBV7-9
CASSTTGDNYGYTF
TGTGCCAGCAGCACCACAGGGGACAACTATGGCTACACCTTC
>TRBJ2-7|17|TRBD2|-|TRBV28
CASRTGGTSGSSYEQYF
TGTGCCAGCAGGACAGGGGGGACTAGCGGGAGCTCCTACGAGCAGTACTTC